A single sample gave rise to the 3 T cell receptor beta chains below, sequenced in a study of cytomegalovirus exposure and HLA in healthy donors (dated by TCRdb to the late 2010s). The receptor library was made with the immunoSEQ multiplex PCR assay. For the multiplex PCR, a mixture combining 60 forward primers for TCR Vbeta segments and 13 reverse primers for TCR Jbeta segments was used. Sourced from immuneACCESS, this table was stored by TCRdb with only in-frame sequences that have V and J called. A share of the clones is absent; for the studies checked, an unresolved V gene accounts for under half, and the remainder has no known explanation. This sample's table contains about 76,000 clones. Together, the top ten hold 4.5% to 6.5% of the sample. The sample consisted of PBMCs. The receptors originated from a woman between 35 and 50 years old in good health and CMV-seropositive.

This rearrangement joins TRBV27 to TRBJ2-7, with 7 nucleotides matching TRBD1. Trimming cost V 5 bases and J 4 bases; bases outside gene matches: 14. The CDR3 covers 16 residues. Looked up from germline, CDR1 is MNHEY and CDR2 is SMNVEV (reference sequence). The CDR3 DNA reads TGTGCCAGCAGTAATAGCGTAGACAGGGCGCGGTACGAGCAGTACTTC. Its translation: CASSNSVDRARYEQYF.

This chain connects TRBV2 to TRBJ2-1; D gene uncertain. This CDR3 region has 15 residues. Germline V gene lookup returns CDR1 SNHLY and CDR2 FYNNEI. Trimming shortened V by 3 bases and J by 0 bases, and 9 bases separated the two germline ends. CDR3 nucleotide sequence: TGTGCCAGCAGTGAGCAGAAAAGCTCCTACAATGAGCAGTTCTTC. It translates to CASSEQKSSYNEQFF. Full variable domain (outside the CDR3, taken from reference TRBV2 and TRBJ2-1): EPEVTQTPSHQVTQMGQEVILRCVPISNHLYFYWYRQILGQKVEFLVSFYNNEISEKSEIFDDQFSVERPDGSNFTLKIRSTKLEDSAMYFCASSEQKSSYNEQFFGPGTRLTVL.

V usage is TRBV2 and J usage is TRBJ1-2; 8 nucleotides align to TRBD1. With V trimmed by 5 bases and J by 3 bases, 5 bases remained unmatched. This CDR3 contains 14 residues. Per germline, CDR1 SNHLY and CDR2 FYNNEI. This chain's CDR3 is CASSTDRAYYGYTF. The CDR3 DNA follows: TGTGCCAGCAGTACGGACAGGGCTTACTATGGCTACACCTTC.